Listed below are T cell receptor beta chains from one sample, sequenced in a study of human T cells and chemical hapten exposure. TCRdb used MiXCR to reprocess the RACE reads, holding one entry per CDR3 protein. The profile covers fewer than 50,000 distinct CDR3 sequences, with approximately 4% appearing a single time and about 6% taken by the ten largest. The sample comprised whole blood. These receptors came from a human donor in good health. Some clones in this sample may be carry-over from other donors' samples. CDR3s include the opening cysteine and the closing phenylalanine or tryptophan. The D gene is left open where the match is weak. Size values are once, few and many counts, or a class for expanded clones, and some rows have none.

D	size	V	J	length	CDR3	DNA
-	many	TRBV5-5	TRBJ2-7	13	CASSLGGRAEQYF	TGTGCCAGCAGCTTGGGGGGCCGGGCCGAGCAGTACTTC
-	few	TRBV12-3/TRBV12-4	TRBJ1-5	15	CASTPGTGSNQPQHF	TGTGCCAGCACCCCGGGGACGGGTAGCAATCAGCCCCAGCATTTT
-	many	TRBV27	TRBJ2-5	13	CASSLYSGETQYF	TGTGCCAGCAGTTTATACAGCGGGGAGACCCAGTACTTC
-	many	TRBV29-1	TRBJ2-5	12	CSVQGKGGTQYF	TGCAGCGTTCAGGGGAAGGGGGGGACCCAGTACTTC
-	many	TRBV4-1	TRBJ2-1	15	CASSVPGRGLVEQFF	TGCGCCAGCAGCGTACCGGGACGGGGATTGGTTGAGCAGTTCTTC
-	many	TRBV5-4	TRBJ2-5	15	CASSPREGGQETQYF	TGTGCCAGCAGCCCCCGAGAGGGGGGCCAAGAGACCCAGTACTTC
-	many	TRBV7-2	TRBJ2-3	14	CASSSRDSGDTQYF	TGTGCCAGCAGCTCCCGGGACTCCGGAGATACGCAGTATTTT
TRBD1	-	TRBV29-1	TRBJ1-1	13	CSVDWTGGSGAFF	TGCAGCGTTGACTGGACAGGGGGCAGCGGAGCTTTCTTT
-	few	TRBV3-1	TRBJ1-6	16	CASSQGRETYNSPLHF	TGTGCCAGCAGCCAAGGGCGGGAAACCTATAATTCACCCCTCCACTTT
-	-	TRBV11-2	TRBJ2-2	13	CASSLGTTGELFF	TGTGCCAGCAGCTTAGGAACTACCGGGGAGCTGTTTTTT
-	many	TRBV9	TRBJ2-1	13	CASSEPRNNEQFF	TGTGCCAGCAGCGAGCCTAGAAACAATGAGCAGTTCTTC
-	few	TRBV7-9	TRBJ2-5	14	CASSLEQLGETQYF	TGTGCCAGCAGCTTAGAACAGCTGGGAGAGACCCAGTACTTC
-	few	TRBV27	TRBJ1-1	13	CASSKTVNTEAFF	TGTGCCAGCAGTAAGACGGTGAACACTGAAGCTTTCTTT
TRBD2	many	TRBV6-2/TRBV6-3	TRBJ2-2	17	CASSEDLAGDYTGELFF	TGTGCCAGCAGCGAGGACCTAGCGGGAGATTACACCGGGGAGCTGTTTTTT
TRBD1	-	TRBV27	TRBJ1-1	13	CASSYSTGPEAFF	TGTGCCAGCAGTTATTCGACAGGGCCTGAAGCTTTCTTT
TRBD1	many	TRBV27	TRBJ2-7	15	CASYSTGGLPYEQYF	TGTGCCAGCTACTCGACAGGGGGCTTACCCTACGAGCAGTACTTC
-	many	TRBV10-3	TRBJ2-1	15	CASLSDVSSYNEQFF	TGTGCCAGCTTAAGTGACGTCAGCTCCTACAATGAGCAGTTCTTC
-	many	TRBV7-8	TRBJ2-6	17	CASSLRAKASGANVLTF	TGTGCCAGCAGCTTAAGGGCTAAGGCCTCTGGGGCCAACGTCCTGACTTTC
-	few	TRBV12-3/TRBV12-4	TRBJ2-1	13	CASRRGQYNEQFF	TGTGCCAGCAGAAGAGGACAGTACAATGAGCAGTTCTTC
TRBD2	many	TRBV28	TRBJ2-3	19	CASSLPLQGVGLAADTQYF	TGTGCCAGCAGTCTCCCATTACAGGGGGTAGGACTAGCGGCTGATACGCAGTATTTT
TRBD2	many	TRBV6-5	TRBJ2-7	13	CASSQGTSSEQYF	TGTGCCAGCAGTCAGGGGACTAGTTCCGAGCAGTACTTC
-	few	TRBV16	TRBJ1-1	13	CASSQSQGFGAFF	TGTGCCAGCAGCCAATCCCAAGGGTTCGGAGCTTTCTTT
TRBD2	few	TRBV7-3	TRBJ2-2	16	CASSSELAGGTGELFF	TGTGCCAGCAGCTCAGAACTAGCGGGAGGGACCGGGGAGCTGTTTTTT
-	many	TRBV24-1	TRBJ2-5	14	CATSRQGGMETQYF	TGTGCCACCAGTCGACAGGGAGGTATGGAGACCCAGTACTTC
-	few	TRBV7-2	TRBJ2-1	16	CASSPRDLSSYNEQFF	TGTGCCAGCAGCCCGAGAGATTTAAGCTCCTACAATGAGCAGTTCTTC
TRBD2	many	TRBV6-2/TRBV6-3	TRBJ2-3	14	CASSIAGVADTQYF	TGTGCCAGCAGTATAGCGGGAGTAGCAGATACGCAGTATTTT
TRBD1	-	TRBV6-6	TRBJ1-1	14	CASSYSMTGTEAFF	TGTGCCAGCAGTTACTCGATGACAGGGACTGAAGCTTTCTTT
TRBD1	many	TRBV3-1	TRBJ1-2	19	CASSRLDPARRQGGDGYTF	TGTGCCAGCAGCCGACTCGACCCAGCCCGTCGACAGGGAGGGGATGGCTACACCTTC
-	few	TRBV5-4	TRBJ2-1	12	CASSLVSNEQFF	TGTGCCAGCAGCTTGGTTAGCAATGAGCAGTTCTTC
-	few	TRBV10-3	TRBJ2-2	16	CAISAAGNSGTGELFF	TGTGCCATCAGTGCCGCAGGGAACTCGGGCACCGGGGAGCTGTTTTTT
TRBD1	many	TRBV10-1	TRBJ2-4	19	CASMERTGPPDLAKNIQYF	TGCGCCAGCATGGAGAGGACAGGGCCACCCGATCTAGCCAAAAACATTCAGTACTTC
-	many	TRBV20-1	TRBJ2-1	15	CSARDGGPGKNEQFF	TGCAGTGCTAGAGACGGGGGGCCAGGGAAGAATGAGCAGTTCTTC
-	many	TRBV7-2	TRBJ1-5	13	CASSLRTNQPQHF	TGTGCCAGCAGCTTGCGTACCAATCAGCCCCAGCATTTT
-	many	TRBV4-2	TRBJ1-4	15	CASSQLGATNEKLFF	TGTGCCAGCAGCCAACTTGGTGCAACTAATGAAAAACTGTTTTTT
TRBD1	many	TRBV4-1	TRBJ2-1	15	CASSPAGTGGNEQFF	TGCGCCAGCAGCCCGGCCGGGACAGGGGGCAATGAGCAGTTCTTC
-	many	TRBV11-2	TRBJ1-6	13	CASSSQDGSPLHF	TGTGCCAGCAGCTCACAGGACGGTTCACCCCTCCACTTT
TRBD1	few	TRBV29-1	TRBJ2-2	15	CSVGKGQGWPGELFF	TGCAGCGTTGGGAAGGGACAGGGTTGGCCCGGGGAGCTGTTTTTT
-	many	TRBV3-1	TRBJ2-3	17	CASSHPSWDIRTDTQYF	TGTGCCAGCAGCCACCCAAGTTGGGACATACGCACAGATACGCAGTATTTT
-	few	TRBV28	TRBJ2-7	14	CASSWSGLIYEQYF	TGTGCCAGCAGTTGGAGCGGGCTCATCTACGAGCAGTACTTC
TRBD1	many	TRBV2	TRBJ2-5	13	CASSVDREETQYF	TGTGCCAGCAGCGTGGACAGGGAAGAGACCCAGTACTTC
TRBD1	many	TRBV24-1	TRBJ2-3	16	CATSDWGQGATDTQYF	TGTGCCACCAGTGATTGGGGACAGGGGGCTACAGATACGCAGTATTTT
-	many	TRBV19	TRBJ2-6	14	CASTQGAGANVLTF	TGTGCCAGTACCCAAGGGGCTGGGGCCAACGTCCTGACTTTC
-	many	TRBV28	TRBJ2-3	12	CASRRTTYTQYF	TGTGCCAGCAGACGGACCACCTATACGCAGTATTTT
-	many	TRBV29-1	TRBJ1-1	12	CSVGQTNTEAFF	TGCAGCGTTGGACAGACGAACACTGAAGCTTTCTTT